This T cell receptor beta chain was captured by sequencing in a study of blood T cell repertoires in COVID-19. Study information: The United States, Italy and Spain supplied acute and convalescent COVID-19 samples.

Original data processing: Estimates of nucleated cell counts were drawn from the amplification of reference gene primers. Clones were sequenced by immunoSEQ multiplex PCR, and TCRdb holds only the in-frame ones, with some missing. V, J and clone size are taken as reported in that table, and D and trimming were inferred from the DNA itself. Of roughly 250,000 clones in the sample, roughly nine tenths were seen once. Germline CDR1 reads WSHSY; CDR2 reads SAAADI. V gave up 5 bases and J gave up 6 bases; unmatched junction bases: 7. The length of the CDR3 is 14 residues. This clone was counted once. Living in 24 US areas, the participants were between roughly 18 and 89 years of age.

Specimen: PBMCs or T cells enriched from blood (not recorded which). V is TRBV10-2 and J is TRBJ1-2, with 9 bases identical to TRBD1. This receptor was taken from a woman between 18 and 29 years old who had recovered from COVID-19. This CDR3 is CASSLYGQGNGYTF. The CDR3 nucleotides are TGCGCCAGCAGTCTCTACGGACAGGGGAATGGCTACACCTTC.